A single sample gave rise to the 20 T cell receptor beta chains below, sequenced in a study of T cell responses to AZD1222 COVID-19 vaccine. Using immunoSEQ multiplex PCR, the repertoire was profiled, and TCRdb retains in-frame clones only, with some absent. The data show 70,000 or so clones, more than 70% seen once. The sample consisted of peripheral blood, taken on day 0 of AZD1222 vaccination. The receptors were gathered from an adult in good health.

This chain links TRBV4-3 with TRBJ2-6; possibly TRBD2 for D (6 bases). Trimming took 0 bases from V and 0 from J, leaving 12 bases between them. Per the germline V gene, CDR1 is LGHNA and CDR2 is YSLEER. This CDR3 contains 18 residues. The CDR3 DNA follows: TGCGCCAGCAGCCAAGAGGGCCGGGGGAGCTCTGGGGCCAACGTCCTGACTTTC. Residues: CASSQEGRGSSGANVLTF.

This clone was counted between two and nine times. The chain is built from TRBV4-1 and TRBJ1-2; weak D call: TRBD1 (5 bases). Trimming stripped 2 bases from V and 2 bases from J, with 12 bases between. From germline, CDR1 is MGHRA and CDR2 YSYEKL. The CDR3 runs 15 residues. The CDR3 here is CASSQSSTENYGYTF. In nucleotides, the CDR3 is TGCGCCAGCAGCCAAAGCTCGACAGAAAACTATGGCTACACCTTC.

V usage is TRBV5-1 and J usage is TRBJ1-5; D ambiguous. The CDR3 contains 15 residues. Germline CDR1 is SGHRS and CDR2 is YFSETQ. The V and J ends lost 2 bases and 4 bases respectively, with 13 bases between them. Written as DNA, the CDR3 is TGCGCCAGCAGCTTATCAAGCGGGCTGAATCAGCCCCAGCATTTT. Its protein product is CASSLSSGLNQPQHF.

The V gene is TRBV2, the J gene TRBJ1-2; D might be TRBD1 (6 bases). CDR3 length: 13 residues. Germline-derived CDR1 and CDR2 are SNHLY and FYNNEI. V lost 5 bases and J lost 7, with 14 bases in between. Here the CDR3 DNA reads TGTGCCAGCAGTTTTACAGGGTCTCGTGGCTACACCTTC. This translates into CASSFTGSRGYTF.

The chain links TRBV7-9 to TRBJ2-2, with TRBD1 identical over 10 bases. Germline trimming cut 1 base from V and 3 bases from J; bases unmatched to any gene: 2. The CDR3 is 16 amino acids. The germline gives CDR1 SEHNR, CDR2 FQNEAQ (reference sequence). CDR3: CASSLDGTGDTGELFF. CDR3 DNA: TGTGCCAGCAGCTTAGACGGGACAGGGGACACCGGGGAGCTGTTTTTT.

This chain links TRBV29-1 with TRBJ1-1; D ambiguous. The V and J ends lost 2 bases and 8 bases respectively, with 15 bases between them. Per germline, CDR1 SQVTM and CDR2 ANQGSEA. This CDR3 comprises 13 residues. In DNA, the CDR3 is TGCAGCGTTGAATATTACCAAAACCCCGAAGCTTTCTTT. It yields the protein CSVEYYQNPEAFF.

This chain uses TRBV2 with TRBJ1-4; D remains ambiguous. The CDR3 extends over 16 amino acids. Germline lookup yields CDR1 SNHLY and CDR2 FYNNEI. Trimming removed 7 bases from V and 0 bases from J, with 15 bases in between. This chain's CDR3 is CASNGASRSTNEKLFF. CDR3 DNA: TGTGCCAGCAACGGCGCAAGCCGATCAACTAATGAAAAACTGTTTTTT. The full variable domain, its missing parts supplied by reference TRBV2 and TRBJ1-4, is EPEVTQTPSHQVTQMGQEVILRCVPISNHLYFYWYRQILGQKVEFLVSFYNNEISEKSEIFDDQFSVERPDGSNFTLKIRSTKLEDSAMYFCASNGASRSTNEKLFFGSGTQLSVL.

The chain employs TRBV7-9 and TRBJ1-5; no firm D call. V shed 5 bases and J shed 0 bases, with 5 bases lying between them. Germline V lookup: CDR1 SEHNR, CDR2 FQNEAQ (reference sequence). This CDR3 comprises 13 residues. As DNA, the CDR3 is TGTGCCAGCAGCCTCAATAGCAATCAGCCCCAGCATTTT. This codes for CASSLNSNQPQHF.

This chain connects TRBV28 to TRBJ2-5; a possible D gene is TRBD1 (8 bases). The CDR3 runs to 15 residues. Trimming removed 6 bases at V and 7 bases at J, with 21 bases between. The germline CDR1 and CDR2 sequences are MDHEN and SYDVKM. This chain's CDR3 is CASSPRPQGGATQYF. CDR3 bases: TGTGCCAGCAGCCCGCGACCACAGGGGGGGGCGACCCAGTACTTC.

The CDR3 loop reads CAISEGQGNEKLFF. The CDR3, as DNA: TGTGCCATCAGTGAGGGACAGGGGAACGAAAAACTGTTTTTT. This chain links TRBV10-3 with TRBJ1-4, with TRBD1 identical over 9 bases. V shed 2 bases, J shed 8 bases, and the junction held 3 bases outside the gene matches. This CDR3 comprises 14 residues. Germline loops: CDR1 ENHRY, CDR2 SYGVKD.

The rearrangement uses TRBV19 and TRBJ2-3; D remains ambiguous. Germline V gene lookup returns CDR1 LNHDA and CDR2 SQIVND (reference sequence). Trimming removed 7 bases at V and 4 bases at J, with 15 bases between. The CDR3 is 14 amino acids. The CDR3 loop is CASTLQPHSDTQYF. The CDR3 nucleotides read TGTGCCAGTACATTGCAACCGCACTCAGATACGCAGTATTTT. The entire variable domain, with the rest obtained from reference TRBV19 and TRBJ2-3, is as follows: DGGITQSPKYLFRKEGQNVTLSCEQNLNHDAMYWYRQDPGQGLRLIYYSQIVNDFQKGDIAEGYSVSREKKESFPLTVTSAQKNPTAFYLCASTLQPHSDTQYFGPGTRLTVL.

The rearrangement links TRBV5-1 to TRBJ1-4; D gene ambiguous. Germline V gives CDR1 SGHRS, CDR2 YFSETQ. The CDR3 contains 13 residues. Deletions cut 7 bases from V and 3 bases from J, with 10 bases between. Here the CDR3 DNA reads TGCGCCAGCCGTAGGGCAGCTAATGAAAAACTGTTTTTT. This codes for CASRRAANEKLFF. The full variable domain, its missing parts supplied by reference TRBV5-1 and TRBJ1-4, is KAGVTQTPRYLIKTRGQQVTLSCSPISGHRSVSWYQQTPGQGLQFLFEYFSETQRNKGNFPGRFSGRQFSNSRSEMNVSTLELGDSALYLCASRRAANEKLFFGSGTQLSVL.

The J gene is TRBJ1-6, the V gene TRBV5-1; D ambiguous. V lost 4 bases, J lost 9 bases, and 11 bases lay in between. The germline V gene encodes CDR1 SGHRS and CDR2 YFSETQ. This CDR3 region has 13 residues. CDR3 protein: CASSPEMGSPLHF. The CDR3 DNA is TGCGCCAGCAGCCCGGAAATGGGTTCACCCCTCCACTTT.

In this sample, this clone turned up a few times. The rearrangement links TRBV6-4 to TRBJ2-3, with D possibly TRBD2 on 7 matching bases. Trimming took 5 bases from V and 5 from J, leaving 20 bases between them. CDR3 length equals 16 residues. CDR1 is MRHNA, CDR2 SNTAGT, per germline. The CDR3, as DNA: TGTGCCAGCAGTCACCAGCGAGGCGGGGGCCAAGATACGCAGTATTTT. The encoded protein is CASSHQRGGGQDTQYF.

This clone was detected a few times. The V call is TRBV6-5, the J call TRBJ2-1; tentative D call: TRBD2 (5 bases). Germline-derived CDR1 and CDR2 are MNHEY and SVGAGI. V shed 3 bases and J shed 6 bases, with 6 bases lying between them. CDR3 length: 12 amino acids. CDR3 in DNA: TGTGCCAGCAGTTATCGGGGCAATGAGCAGTTCTTC. Protein product: CASSYRGNEQFF.

The chain couples TRBV18 to TRBJ1-1; 7 nucleotides match TRBD1. This CDR3 region has 15 residues. With V trimmed by 1 base and J by 0 bases, 2 bases remained unmatched. The germline gives CDR1 KGHSH, CDR2 LQKENI. The CDR3 protein is CASSPRGQVNTEAFF. The CDR3 DNA reads TGTGCCAGCTCACCACGAGGACAGGTGAACACTGAAGCTTTCTTT.

J is TRBJ2-2 and V is TRBV24-1; TRBD1 agrees at 8 bases. The germline gives CDR1 KGHDR, CDR2 SFDVKD. V trimming: 7 bases; J trimming: 3 bases; junction bases outside the gene matches: 6. The CDR3 sequence is 15 residues long. The CDR3 coding sequence is TGTGCCACCAGAATGACAGGGGCGGACACCGGGGAGCTGTTTTTT. This gives the protein CATRMTGADTGELFF.

The chain joins TRBV6-2 or TRBV6-3 to TRBJ2-3; 13 nucleotides align to TRBD2. This CDR3 has 15 residues. Unmatched junction bases numbered 4, after V lost 6 bases and J lost 4 bases. Germline-derived CDR1 and CDR2 are MNHEY and SVGEGT. CDR3 sequence (DNA): TGTGCCAGCAGCAAGACTAGCGGGGGGTCAGATACGCAGTATTTT. Translating gives CASSKTSGGSDTQYF.

The chain uses TRBV5-1 and TRBJ2-5; 10 bases map to TRBD2. With 0 bases clipped from V and 7 bases from J, the junction kept 6 bases outside the gene matches. Germline-derived CDR1 and CDR2 are SGHRS and YFSETQ. CDR3 length: 15 amino acids. CDR3 protein: CASSLEAGGSGTQYF. CDR3 nucleotide sequence: TGCGCCAGCAGCTTGGAAGCGGGGGGGTCAGGGACCCAGTACTTC.

This rearrangement joins TRBV9 to TRBJ2-5; a weak D match, TRBD2 (6 bases). With 4 bases removed from V and 4 bases from J, the gap between germline ends came to 20 bases. CDR3 length: 16 amino acids. CDR1 and CDR2 (germline): SGDLS, YYNGEE. The CDR3 reads CASSPRPGLRIETQYF. The CDR3 DNA follows: TGTGCCAGCAGCCCCCGCCCGGGACTTAGAATAGAGACCCAGTACTTC.